The rows below give T cell receptor beta chains drawn from one sample of a study of glioma-infiltrating T cells. Via MiXCR, TCRdb re-called the multiplex PCR reads, giving one row per CDR3 protein. The sample carries some 100,000 distinct CDR3 sequences, 25% to 30% recorded once. The sequencing input was glioma tissue, nonneoplastic brain tissue, or PBMCs (not recorded which). The receptors originated from a human donor with low-grade glioma or glioblastoma, undergoing nonglioma brain surgery, or in good health (not recorded which). The conserved cysteine and the conserved F or W are not part of the CDR3 here.

v_call | cdr3_aa
TRBV10-2 | ASEQASGTYNEQF
TRBV13 | ASTRPRGSYEQY
TRBV29-1 | SVESVSSGNTIY
TRBV20-1 | SAGLQRMNTEAF
TRBV29-1 | STRLAGNNEQF
TRBV3-1 | ASSQGLSGNTIY
TRBV7-9 | ASSLWLNTEAF
TRBV4-3 | ASSQERFQETQY
TRBV29-1 | ISGQGVDYGYT
TRBV6-1 | ASSPLIGQYNEQF
TRBV11-1 | ASSQGQGETEAF
TRBV10-3 | AITGGLGTEAF
TRBV15 | ATSRDRAGRETQY
TRBV29-1 | SVDGSNKRRGARETQY
TRBV29-1 | SVGGAGALSDEQF
TRBV19 | ASSIIRQGSYEQY
TRBV4-2 | ASSQAGIDGYT
TRBV6-2/TRBV6-3 | ASSWAAGGQPQH
TRBV14 | ASSLLRGYNEQF
TRBV4-1 | ASSQGGEEY
TRBV20-1 | SARAPGPIYEQY
TRBV20-1 | SARDFRATDTQY
TRBV4-2 | ASSQDGRDTDTQY
TRBV6-1 | ASSFNRGPRVNEQF
TRBV2 | ASPRQGTTEAF
TRBV20-1 | SATPQTGAIREQY
TRBV18 | ASSESGFFNNAQF
TRBV4-1 | ASSQPGLAVFTDTQY
TRBV5-1 | ASSLDSGQYEQF
TRBV27 | ASRRDSYNEQF
TRBV29-1 | SVVRGNSDGYT
TRBV4-3 | ASSQNRGGYNEQF
TRBV29-1 | SVLDGSSYEQY
TRBV5-1 | ASSLNSNNQPQH
TRBV20-1 | SALSTDRGLNEHY
TRBV7-2 | ASSPRRGLNTGELF
TRBV29-1 | SVEGQPSDTKY
TRBV2 | ASNRDRGTNEQY
TRBV6-2/TRBV6-3 | ASSPSASETTEAF
TRBV4-3 | ASSQDVLDNSPLH
TRBV7-8 | ASSLLGRNSGNTIY
TRBV19 | DSSSNSYNEQF
TRBV7-9 | ASSRFRENTEAF
TRBV11-3 | ASSKGTATEAF
TRBV30 | AWSPYLTGGPNTQY
TRBV29-1 | SVDTVGGMNTEAF
TRBV7-9 | ASSGSTYNEQF
TRBV5-1 | ASSLYQGLAGGPDTQY
TRBV4-2 | ASSHRGVDGEAF